The 8 T cell receptor beta chains reported below all come from one sample, sequenced in a study of T-cell reconstitution after alpha-beta-depleted transplantation in children. Unique molecular identifiers were incorporated into the prepared TCRbeta library. TCRdb passed the PCR reads through MiXCR, listing each CDR3 protein once. The sample has more than 200,000 distinct CDR3 sequences; around 25% are singletons. Material: PBMCs, mostly from graft donor cells, obtained 360 days after TCRalphabeta/CD19-depleted stem cell transplant. Source of these receptors: a female patient aged 2-15 years who had a stem cell transplant for congenital amegakaryocytic thrombocytopenia, so the T cells may come from the graft donor.

This clonotype has just a few counts. The chain is built from TRBV28 and TRBJ2-3; TRBD2 might be the D (6 bases). Trimming stripped 1 base from V and 0 bases from J, with 29 bases between. There are 22 residues in the CDR3. Germline V gene lookup returns CDR1 MDHEN and CDR2 SYDVKM. The CDR3: CASSLFPPGETETHDSTDTQYF. In nucleotides, the CDR3 is TGTGCCAGCAGTTTATTCCCACCGGGAGAAACAGAAACGCACGATAGCACAGATACGCAGTATTTT.

The chain couples TRBV27 to TRBJ2-2; TRBD1 matches at 7 bases. This CDR3 has 15 amino acids. Trimming took 4 bases from V and 0 from J; bases not matched to a gene: 2. Per germline, CDR1 MNHEY and CDR2 SMNVEV (reference sequence). CDR3 protein: CASSSGQPNTGELFF. CDR3 nucleotides: TGTGCCAGCAGTTCGGGACAGCCGAACACCGGGGAGCTGTTTTTT.

In its sample, this clonotype was seen a few times. The genes are TRBV5-1 and TRBJ1-1, with D perhaps TRBD1 (5 bases). V lost 4 bases and J lost 1, with 11 bases in between. The CDR3 extends over 14 amino acids. Germline V lookup: CDR1 SGHRS, CDR2 YFSETQ. CDR3 in amino acids: CASSAFGANTEAFF. CDR3 bases: TGCGCCAGCAGCGCCTTCGGGGCGAACACTGAAGCTTTCTTT.

The chain combines TRBV5-1 with TRBJ2-1; D may be TRBD2 (5 bases). Trimming stripped 0 bases from V and 2 bases from J, with 9 bases between. Germline V gene lookup returns CDR1 SGHRS and CDR2 YFSETQ. The CDR3 loop spans 15 amino acids. CDR3 sequence reads: CASSLALAAYNEQFF. The CDR3 DNA sequence: TGCGCCAGCAGCTTGGCTCTAGCCGCCTACAATGAGCAGTTCTTC.

V usage is TRBV10-3 and J usage is TRBJ2-6; D is perhaps TRBD1 or TRBD2 (5 bases each). The CDR3 has 19 residues. The V end lost 4 bases, the J end lost 4 bases, and 23 bases lay between the germline ends. Germline V gene lookup returns CDR1 ENHRY and CDR2 SYGVKD. This CDR3 is CAISVSTDLWGRGANVLTF. CDR3 coding DNA: TGTGCCATCAGTGTGTCGACGGATCTTTGGGGGAGAGGGGCCAACGTCCTGACTTTC.

This chain uses TRBV5-1 with TRBJ2-3; the match to TRBD2 covers 12 bases. Per germline, CDR1 SGHRS and CDR2 YFSETQ. The CDR3 covers 16 residues. After removal of 4 bases from V and 3 bases from J, the junction contained 6 bases not matched to a gene. DNA of the CDR3: TGCGCCAGCAGCCGACTAGCGGGAGACAGGACAGATACGCAGTATTTT. Protein sequence: CASSRLAGDRTDTQYF. Based on the CDR3 plus reference TRBV5-1 and TRBJ2-3, the full variable domain is KAGVTQTPRYLIKTRGQQVTLSCSPISGHRSVSWYQQTPGQGLQFLFEYFSETQRNKGNFPGRFSGRQFSNSRSEMNVSTLELGDSALYLCASSRLAGDRTDTQYFGPGTRLTVL.

The chain couples TRBV6-1 to TRBJ2-1; 7 nucleotides agree with TRBD2. This CDR3 has 13 amino acids. The V gene end was trimmed by 6 bases and the J gene end by 9 bases; junction bases not matched to a gene: 8. Looked up from germline, CDR1 is MNHNS and CDR2 is SASEGT. The CDR3 spells CASRAGVSREQFF. CDR3 DNA: TGTGCCAGCAGGGCGGGAGTTTCGCGTGAGCAGTTCTTC.

This clonotype came up a few times. The genes are TRBV29-1 and TRBJ1-4, with unresolved D. Germline lookup yields CDR1 SQVTM and CDR2 ANQGSEA. The ends were cut back, 4 bases at V and 0 bases at J, with 3 bases in the middle. This CDR3 contains 12 residues. DNA of the CDR3: TGCAGCGTTGTTACAACTAATGAAAAACTGTTTTTT. This codes for CSVVTTNEKLFF.